This is a list of T cell receptor beta chains from one sample in a study of glioma-infiltrating T cells after dendritic cell vaccination. Sequencing used immunoSEQ multiplex PCR; TCRdb keeps in-frame clones, though not all of them. The data hold about 49,000 clones, with 85% observed a single time. This specimen was blood, taken before dendritic cell vaccination. Source of these receptors: a human donor with glioblastoma. CDR3s leave out the opening cysteine and the closing phenylalanine or tryptophan.

TRBJ1-2 | TRBV2 | ATRQETNYGYT
TRBJ2-1 | TRBV4-3 | ASSPNGGGGIYNEQF
TRBJ2-2 | TRBV7-2 | ASGLRVVTGELF
TRBJ1-1 | TRBV2 | ASSGQANTEAF
TRBJ2-5 | TRBV5-1 | ASSPGPGGQETQY
TRBJ2-2 | TRBV5-4 | ASSYGQLNTGELF
TRBJ1-5 | TRBV15 | ATSRGQGNQPQH
TRBJ2-7 | TRBV30 | AWGFGESYEQY
TRBJ2-7 | TRBV19 | ASSQPWTAFHEQY
TRBJ1-2 | TRBV5-8 | ASSLEGGLYGYT
TRBJ2-5 | TRBV9 | ASSVGSSGGALETQY
TRBJ2-3 | TRBV6-1 | ASRGQPSTDTQY
TRBJ2-6 | TRBV4-3 | ASSQDFTRLWGSGANVLT
TRBJ2-5 | TRBV7-2 | ASSRDRYQETQY
TRBJ2-1 | TRBV11-2 | ASSLRRDSSYNEQF
TRBJ2-7 | TRBV7-2 | ASRSRTGDEQY
TRBJ2-3 | TRBV27 | ASSKPAGGPTDTQY
TRBJ2-5 | TRBV10-1 | ASSSGGETQY
TRBJ2-1 | TRBV12-5 | ASGLVTVGNNEQF
TRBJ1-5 | TRBV15 | ATSPGGSSNQPQH
TRBJ1-5 | TRBV30 | AWSSGGPQH
TRBJ2-5 | TRBV11-2 | ASSLGAGGGVQETQY
TRBJ2-7 | TRBV9 | ASSVAPGGLMEQY
TRBJ1-1 | TRBV7-9 | ASSSGGRTNTEAF
TRBJ1-4 | TRBV5-4 | ASSSDRGYEKLF
TRBJ1-1 | TRBV6-1 | ASSPRGGGAF
TRBJ1-2 | TRBV9 | ASSATGQGYT
TRBJ2-2 | TRBV4-2 | ASSQKGGRGELF
TRBJ2-2 | TRBV11-2 | ASSLLTGITNTGELF
TRBJ1-2 | TRBV7-2 | ASSMGQAVGYT
TRBJ2-2 | TRBV9 | ASSGWGSGEPNTGELF
TRBJ1-1 | TRBV27 | ASSPTGSTEAF
TRBJ1-2 | TRBV6-5 | ASTRSSGGPYGYT
TRBJ2-7 | TRBV5-5 | ASSLAGSYEQY
TRBJ2-7 | TRBV4-3 | ASSHTGGVCYEQY
TRBJ2-1 | TRBV5-6 | ASSLLTSGIYNEQF
TRBJ2-3 | TRBV29-1 | SVLQGADTQY
TRBJ2-7 | TRBV18 | ASSPPAGYEQY
TRBJ1-1 | TRBV19 | ASGHPRQGNTEAF
TRBJ2-1 | TRBV5-1 | ASSLRASGNEQF
TRBJ1-4 | TRBV10-3 | AISEPDGATNEKRLF
TRBJ2-5 | TRBV11-3 | ASSSGGETQY